These 23 T cell receptor beta chains share one sample of origin, sequenced in a study of TIL therapy for anti-PD-1-resistant metastatic lung cancer. This was the immunoSEQ v3 assay. Method: immunoSEQ multiplex PCR; TCRdb's copy keeps in-frame clones and lacks some. The sample holds 9,500 to 15,000 clones, roughly 80% seen once. Noted time point: pre-treatment sample, taken before nivolumab and TIL therapy. This specimen consisted of blood, obtained at baseline. These receptors all come from a person aged 25 to 79 with non-small cell lung cancer.

The CDR3 DNA reads as TGTGCCAGCGGTTTGTTCGGGACAGGGAATCAGCCCCAGCATTTT. Protein: CASGLFGTGNQPQHF. The chain combines TRBV6-6 with TRBJ1-5; TRBD1 aligns across 9 bases. Looked up from germline, CDR1 is MNHNY and CDR2 is SVGAGI (reference sequence). The CDR3 runs to 15 residues. Trimming removed 8 bases from V and 4 bases from J; junction bases left unmatched: 9.

This clone rates as large. This sequence joins TRBV6-4 and TRBJ2-2; the match to TRBD2 covers 9 bases. The CDR3 loop spans 15 amino acids. From germline, CDR1 is MRHNA and CDR2 SNTAGT. With V trimmed by 0 bases and J by 4 bases, 0 bases remained unmatched. The CDR3 is CASSDSSGSTGELFF. In DNA, the CDR3 is TGTGCCAGCAGTGACTCTAGCGGGAGCACCGGGGAGCTGTTTTTT.

V is TRBV19 and J is TRBJ1-5; D is undetermined. Trimming removed 5 bases from V and 5 bases from J, with 13 bases in between. The CDR3 covers 14 residues. Germline-derived CDR1 and CDR2 are LNHDA and SQIVND (reference sequence). The CDR3 nucleotides read TGTGCCAGTAGTTCGAGGTTCCTTGATCAGCCCCAGCATTTT. This gives the protein CASSSRFLDQPQHF.

The J gene is TRBJ2-1, the V gene TRBV7-8; TRBD2 matches at 8 bases. This CDR3 is built from 17 residues. The germline V gene has CDR1 SGHVS and CDR2 FQNEAQ. J lost 4 bases, V lost 1 base, and 9 bases had no gene match. The DNA of the CDR3 is TGTGCCAGCAGCTTAGGTGAAGGCGGGAGGCCGTACAATGAGCAGTTCTTC. Translated, it gives CASSLGEGGRPYNEQFF.

V gene TRBV27 combines with J gene TRBJ2-3; 8 bases fit TRBD1. V lost 4 bases, J lost 5 bases, and 5 bases stayed unmatched. CDR1 is MNHEY and CDR2 is SMNVEV in the germline V gene (reference sequence). The CDR3 extends over 14 amino acids. The CDR3 nucleotides read TGTGCCAGCAGTTGGGGACAGGCGGAAGATACGCAGTATTTT. Translating gives CASSWGQAEDTQYF.

The V call is TRBV7-9, the J call TRBJ2-7, with 11 bases fitting TRBD2. V trimming: 3 bases; J trimming: 0 bases; junction bases outside the gene matches: 4. The CDR3 has 16 residues. The germline V gene encodes CDR1 SEHNR and CDR2 FQNEAQ (reference sequence). CDR3 nucleotide sequence: TGTGCCAGCAGCTTGTCTAGCGGGAGGTCCTCCTACGAGCAGTACTTC. Its protein product is CASSLSSGRSSYEQYF.

The J gene is TRBJ2-7, the V gene TRBV20-1; no clear D gene. The CDR3 has 11 residues. Germline V gives CDR1 DFQATT, CDR2 SNEGSKA (reference sequence). V lost 6 bases, J lost 3 bases, and 9 bases lay in between. In DNA form, the CDR3 reads TGCAGTGCGCACGACGGCTACGAGCAGTACTTC. Its translation is CSAHDGYEQYF.

The CDR3 region is CASSARTSGIRGELFF. CDR3 DNA sequence: TGTGCCAGCAGTGCCCGGACTAGCGGGATTCGGGGGGAGCTGTTTTTT. The V gene is TRBV2, the J gene TRBJ2-2; 12 bases are a match to TRBD2. V was clipped by 4 bases and J by 8 bases; unmatched bases: 8. Germline-derived CDR1 and CDR2 are SNHLY and FYNNEI. This CDR3 contains 16 residues.

The chain recombines TRBV11-2 with TRBJ2-1, with TRBD2 matching 8 bases. V shed 7 bases, J shed 2 bases, and the junction held 7 bases outside the gene matches. The CDR3 is 15 residues long. CDR1 is SGHAT and CDR2 is FQNNGV in the germline V gene. The CDR3 nucleotides are TGTGCCAGCACCGCACTAGCGGAGCCCTACAATGAGCAGTTCTTC. This codes for CASTALAEPYNEQFF.

The chain links TRBV19 to TRBJ2-5; possibly TRBD1 or TRBD2 for D (6 bases each). Germline CDR1 is LNHDA and CDR2 is SQIVND (reference sequence). V lost 7 bases to trimming and J lost 4 bases, with 37 bases between them. This CDR3 spans 21 amino acids. CDR3 amino acids: CASKWEKMLGGFGRQGETQYF. The CDR3, as DNA: TGTGCCAGTAAGTGGGAAAAAATGTTGGGGGGCTTTGGAAGGCAAGGAGAGACCCAGTACTTC.

The V gene is TRBV7-9, the J gene TRBJ1-3; D unclear. The length of the CDR3 is 15 residues. Germline CDR1 is SEHNR and CDR2 is FQNEAQ (reference sequence). V lost 4 bases and J lost 0, with 10 bases in between. The chain's CDR3 is CASSSFKSSGNTIYF. DNA for the CDR3: TGTGCCAGCAGCTCATTTAAGAGCTCTGGAAACACCATATATTTT.

The table lists this clone with a few counts. V gene TRBV10-3 combines with J gene TRBJ2-5; D is uncertain. The CDR3 covers 13 residues. V was shortened by 2 bases and J by 2 bases, with 6 bases between the two germline ends. Per the germline V gene, CDR1 is ENHRY and CDR2 is SYGVKD. The CDR3 loop is CAISEAGQETQYF. The CDR3 bases are TGTGCCATCAGTGAGGCAGGTCAAGAGACCCAGTACTTC.

The V and J genes are TRBV5-1 and TRBJ2-1; 9 bases align to TRBD2. This CDR3 spans 16 amino acids. Germline lookup yields CDR1 SGHRS and CDR2 YFSETQ. With 4 bases clipped from V and 5 bases from J, the junction kept 10 bases outside the gene matches. In DNA, the CDR3 is TGCGCCAGCAGCATAATTGGCGGGAGGGGCAACAATGAGCAGTTCTTC. Its protein is CASSIIGGRGNNEQFF.

The J gene is TRBJ1-2, the V gene TRBV6-1; TRBD1 matches 7 bases. V lost 4 bases and J lost 2; bases outside the gene matches: 7. Germline lookup yields CDR1 MNHNS and CDR2 SASEGT. There are 15 residues in the CDR3. CDR3 nucleotide sequence: TGTGCCAGCAGTGGACAGGGTTTTCCAAACTATGGCTACACCTTC. Protein product: CASSGQGFPNYGYTF.

The V and J genes are TRBV6-5 and TRBJ2-5, with 8 bases that match TRBD1. The V gene's germline CDR1 is MNHEY and CDR2 SVGAGI. Trimming removed 5 bases from V and 4 bases from J; junction bases left unmatched: 6. The CDR3 runs 14 residues. In DNA form, the CDR3 reads TGTGCCAGCAGTAGCGGACAGGGTGTAGAGACCCAGTACTTC. Residues: CASSSGQGVETQYF.

The chain carries TRBV5-1 and TRBJ2-5, with 7 nucleotides matching TRBD1. CDR1 is SGHRS and CDR2 is YFSETQ in the germline V gene. The CDR3 is 15 amino acids. V lost 4 bases and J lost 5; bases outside the gene matches: 11. The CDR3 spells CASSATPQGMETQYF. The CDR3 nucleotides read TGCGCCAGCAGCGCCACGCCACAGGGGATGGAGACCCAGTACTTC. Using reference TRBV5-1 and TRBJ2-5 for the parts outside the CDR3, the full variable domain is KAGVTQTPRYLIKTRGQQVTLSCSPISGHRSVSWYQQTPGQGLQFLFEYFSETQRNKGNFPGRFSGRQFSNSRSEMNVSTLELGDSALYLCASSATPQGMETQYFGPGTRLLVL.

This chain uses TRBV4-3 with TRBJ2-1; 9 nucleotides agree with TRBD2. The CDR3 contains 16 residues. V lost 4 bases, J lost 4 bases, and 8 bases stayed unmatched. CDR1 and CDR2 from the germline V gene are LGHNA and YSLEER. As DNA, the CDR3 is TGCGCCAGCAGCCCCGGGACTAGCTACCTTTACAATGAGCAGTTCTTC. It encodes CASSPGTSYLYNEQFF.

This clone came up once. This sequence joins TRBV4-3 and TRBJ2-5; 11 bases match TRBD1. The CDR3 is 16 amino acids. V trimming: 2 bases; J trimming: 4 bases; junction bases outside the gene matches: 6. Germline CDR1 and CDR2: LGHNA and YSLEER. In DNA, the CDR3 is TGCGCCAGCAGCCAAAACCCTGGACAGGGGGCAGAGACCCAGTACTTC. The encoded protein is CASSQNPGQGAETQYF.

In its sample, this clone was seen once. The junction departs from germline at one end; a sequencing error may be responsible. Other DNA sequences within the sample encode an identical CDR3. The V call is TRBV30, the J call TRBJ2-7, with 7 bases matching TRBD1. The CDR3 has 14 residues. Germline V lookup: CDR1 GTSNPN, CDR2 SVGIG (reference sequence). CDR3: CAWSIPGQNHKYNF. The CDR3, as DNA: TGTGCCTGGAGTATTCCGGGACAGAACCATAAGTACAACTTC.

This rearrangement joins TRBV6-5 to TRBJ2-7; possibly TRBD1 for D (5 bases). CDR1 is MNHEY and CDR2 is SVGAGI in the germline V gene. The CDR3 has 9 amino acids. V lost 9 bases, J lost 7 bases, and 7 bases lay in between. DNA of the CDR3: TGTGCCAGGAGACAGGAGCAGTACTTC. The encoded protein is CARRQEQYF.

This clone showed up just a few times. This chain links TRBV2 with TRBJ1-3; unclear D gene. Germline CDR1 is SNHLY and CDR2 is FYNNEI. Trimming left V 7 bases short and J 3 bases short, with 16 bases between. The CDR3 length is 15 residues. This CDR3 reads CASTMAPLVGNTIYF. CDR3 DNA sequence: TGTGCCAGCACGATGGCCCCGCTCGTTGGAAACACCATATATTTT.

The rearrangement uses TRBV7-8 and TRBJ2-4, with D unclear. V was pared by 2 bases and J by 9 bases, with 14 bases between. Germline V gene data show CDR1 as SGHVS and CDR2 as FQNEAQ. The CDR3 is 14 amino acids. Here the CDR3 reads CASSLRLEPGIQYF. CDR3 DNA sequence: TGTGCCAGCAGCTTACGGCTAGAGCCCGGCATTCAGTACTTC.

This clone has just one count. This chain connects TRBV19 to TRBJ1-2; TRBD1 is a possible D gene (6 bases). V gave up 3 bases and J gave up 4 bases, with 15 bases separating them. The V gene's germline CDR1 is LNHDA and CDR2 SQIVND (reference sequence). The CDR3 length is 15 residues. The CDR3 nucleotides are TGTGCCAGTAGTATTGGCCCGGACAGATTCTATGGCTACACCTTC. It encodes CASSIGPDRFYGYTF. Supplemented by reference TRBV19 and TRBJ1-2, the full variable domain reads DGGITQSPKYLFRKEGQNVTLSCEQNLNHDAMYWYRQDPGQGLRLIYYSQIVNDFQKGDIAEGYSVSREKKESFPLTVTSAQKNPTAFYLCASSIGPDRFYGYTFGSGTRLTVV.